This T cell receptor (beta chain) was sequenced for a study of cytomegalovirus exposure and HLA in healthy donors. Study-level background: The approximately 100 million unique TCR beta sequences, from roughly 170 million T cells, were found by an earlier analysis.

V gave up 5 bases and J gave up 7 bases; unmatched junction bases: 8. Germline CDR1 is LGHNA and CDR2 is YNFKEQ. The CDR3 sequence is 16 residues long. Amplification used 60 Vbeta primers and 13 Jbeta primers. Only in-frame clones appear in the TCRdb table, and some are missing; sequencing was by immunoSEQ multiplex PCR. The sample records 150,000 to 200,000 clones, about 84% being singletons. Worth noting for this clone: The antigen is undetermined.

Study-wide findings and caveats: Productive rates of about 90% or about 30% were seen for most TCR beta V segments in an earlier analysis. Associated with cytomegalovirus, according to the listing, were 150 to 200 TCR beta chains.

The sequencing sample was made of PBMCs. J is TRBJ2-2 and V is TRBV4-2, with 12 bases identical to TRBD2. The clonotype comes from a man in his late teens or twenties in good health and CMV-seronegative. The CDR3: CASSGLAGSGGGELFF. The CDR3 coding sequence is TGTGCCAGCAGCGGACTAGCGGGATCTGGAGGCGGGGAGCTGTTTTTT.